The 24 T cell receptor beta chains below all came from one sample that was sequenced in a study of technical replicates of blood from a few donors. Profiled with immunoSEQ multiplex PCR; TCRdb holds only in-frame clones, not every one. The sample lists some 62,000 clones; around 87% were seen once. The specimen sequenced was PBMCs. These receptors were taken from a human donor in good health. Some clones in this sample may be carry-over from other donors' samples.

The rearrangement links TRBV4-1 to TRBJ2-7, with 7 bases lining up with TRBD1. The length of the CDR3 is 13 residues. From germline, CDR1 is MGHRA and CDR2 YSYEKL. V shed 5 bases, J shed 4 bases, and the junction held 5 bases outside the gene matches. CDR3 loop: CASSKTGTYEQYF. DNA of the CDR3: TGCGCCAGCAGCAAGACAGGGACGTACGAGCAGTACTTC.

V usage is TRBV7-8 and J usage is TRBJ2-3, with 10 positions matching TRBD2. Germline CDR1 SGHVS, CDR2 FQNEAQ. V was pared by 6 bases and J by 1 base, with 4 bases of the junction left unmatched. The CDR3 length is 15 residues. The CDR3, as DNA: TGTGCCAGCAGGATAGCGGGGGGCGGCACAGATACGCAGTATTTT. Amino acids: CASRIAGGGTDTQYF.

This clone was picked up a small number of times. This sequence joins TRBV4-2 and TRBJ1-1; no definite D call. V was clipped by 3 bases and J by 3 bases, with 8 bases between them. Germline lookup yields CDR1 LGHNA and CDR2 YNFKEQ. CDR3 size: 13 residues. The CDR3 nucleotides are TGTGCCAGCAGCCATCGCCGGGACACTGAAGCTTTCTTT. It codes for CASSHRRDTEAFF.

The chain employs TRBV6-5 and TRBJ1-6; the D is unclear. Germline V gene sequence: CDR1 MNHEY, CDR2 SVGAGI. Trimming took off 10 bases at V and 0 bases at J, with 10 bases between the two ends. The CDR3 runs 14 residues. CDR3 bases: TGTGCCACCCACCGGTTCTCCTATAATTCACCCCTCCACTTT. This encodes CATHRFSYNSPLHF.

In DNA, the CDR3 is TGTGCCAGCAGTGAAGCCTCTAGGTTCTCCTACACCTTC. This gives the protein CASSEASRFSYTF. The chain joins TRBV2 to TRBJ1-2; D is unresolved. Germline V gene lookup returns CDR1 SNHLY and CDR2 FYNNEI. V shed 0 bases and J shed 10 bases, with 12 bases lying between them. The CDR3 loop spans 13 amino acids.

The chain couples TRBV5-5 to TRBJ2-7, with 7 bases identical to TRBD2. V dropped 0 bases and J dropped 5; count of bases not matched to a gene: 17. The CDR3 is 18 amino acids. Germline values: CDR1 SGHKS, CDR2 YYEKEE (reference sequence). The CDR3 spells CASSLAPTSLGSSDEQYF. The CDR3 DNA reads TGTGCCAGCAGCTTGGCCCCGACTAGCTTGGGGAGCAGTGACGAGCAGTACTTC.

The chain is built from TRBV4-3 and TRBJ2-5; perhaps TRBD1 as D (5 bases). Between the trimmed V and J ends, which lost 0 bases and 5 bases, there was a span of 13 bases. Germline V lookup: CDR1 LGHNA, CDR2 YSLEER. The CDR3 totals 15 residues. The CDR3 DNA follows: TGCGCCAGCAGCCAAGATTGGACATCTGGGGAGACCCAGTACTTC. Amino acids: CASSQDWTSGETQYF.

The rearrangement joins TRBV4-3 to TRBJ2-3, with 8 bases aligning to TRBD1. Germline V gene lookup returns CDR1 LGHNA and CDR2 YSLEER. V lost 0 bases and J lost 8; bases outside the gene matches: 7. CDR3 length: 15 amino acids. The CDR3 sequence is CASSQDNGRGRTQYF. In DNA form, the CDR3 reads TGCGCCAGCAGCCAAGATAATGGCAGGGGGCGTACGCAGTATTTT.

The V gene is TRBV6-4, the J gene TRBJ2-7; 9 bases line up with TRBD1. CDR1 and CDR2 (germline): MRHNA, SNTAGT. The junction had 13 bases not matched to a gene; V was cut back by 4 bases and J by 9 bases. CDR3 size: 15 residues. The CDR3 bases are TGTGCCAGCAGTGGACCGACAGGGGGAAGGGTGCGGCAGTACTTC. Protein: CASSGPTGGRVRQYF.

The chain carries TRBV11-3 and TRBJ2-7, with 9 bases matching TRBD2. The CDR3 extends over 14 amino acids. Germline lookup yields CDR1 SGHNT and CDR2 YENEEA. Losses at the gene ends were 4 bases for V and 5 bases for J; bases not matched to a gene: 6. The CDR3 DNA reads as TGTGCCAGCAGCTCGGGCGGGAGGGCCAACGAGCAGTACTTC. Amino acids: CASSSGGRANEQYF.

The chain links TRBV7-3 to TRBJ1-5; D not certain. Trimming cost V 7 bases and J 6 bases, with 19 bases left between them. CDR3 length: 15 residues. The V gene's germline CDR1 is SGHTA and CDR2 FQGTGA. CDR3 in DNA: TGTGCCAGCATCTCCGCAGGAGGCAGTTTTCAGCCCCAGCATTTT. Protein: CASISAGGSFQPQHF.

The chain couples TRBV6-5 to TRBJ1-3; possible D gene TRBD1, 6 bases. CDR1 MNHEY and CDR2 SVGAGI come from the germline V gene. Trimming took 9 bases from V and 14 from J, leaving 14 bases between them. CDR3 length: 10 amino acids. In nucleotides, the CDR3 is TGTGCCAGTGGGGGGGCGCCCTTATATTTT. This encodes CASGGAPLYF.

This chain joins TRBV19 and TRBJ2-3; no definite D call. Trimming left V 1 base short and J 2 bases short, with 10 bases between. CDR3 length: 15 amino acids. CDR1 is LNHDA and CDR2 is SQIVND in the germline V gene (reference sequence). CDR3 region: CASSIVGGNTDTQYF. As DNA, the CDR3 is TGTGCCAGTAGTATAGTTGGCGGAAACACAGATACGCAGTATTTT.

This chain joins TRBV5-8 and TRBJ1-2; 8 bases map to TRBD1. Germline V gene lookup returns CDR1 SGHTS and CDR2 YDEGEE. With V trimmed by 0 bases and J by 5 bases, 15 bases remained unmatched. The CDR3 has 18 amino acids. CDR3 nucleotides: TGTGCCAGCAGCTTGGGGGAGGACAGGGCCATGCCGGGGTATGGCTACACCTTC. Translated: CASSLGEDRAMPGYGYTF.

This chain uses TRBV4-2 with TRBJ2-1; the D gene is possibly TRBD2 (7 bases). V lost 1 base to trimming and J lost 3 bases, with 22 bases between them. This CDR3 comprises 19 residues. The germline V gene encodes CDR1 LGHNA and CDR2 YNFKEQ. The CDR3 reads CASSQATGRERDIYNEQFF. CDR3 sequence (DNA): TGTGCCAGCAGCCAAGCCACTGGAAGGGAGCGGGACATCTACAATGAGCAGTTCTTC.

The rearrangement links TRBV7-8 to TRBJ1-4; D perhaps matches TRBD1 (5 bases). Germline lookup yields CDR1 SGHVS and CDR2 FQNEAQ. CDR3 size: 16 residues. Deletions cut 5 bases from V and 4 bases from J, with 17 bases between. The CDR3 bases are TGTGCCAGCAGCGGAAAAACGCAGGGTGATAATGAAAAACTGTTTTTT. Translating it yields CASSGKTQGDNEKLFF.

This clone was seen a single time. The chain joins TRBV5-6 to TRBJ2-7, with TRBD1 matching 7 bases. The length of the CDR3 is 14 residues. The germline CDR1 and CDR2 sequences are SGHDT and YYEEEE. Trimming removed 4 bases from V and 3 bases from J; junction bases left unmatched: 7. CDR3 DNA sequence: TGTGCCAGCAGCCTGGACAGGAATTACTACGAGCAGTACTTC. Amino acid sequence: CASSLDRNYYEQYF. Supplemented by reference TRBV5-6 and TRBJ2-7, the full variable domain reads DAGVTQSPTHLIKTRGQQVTLRCSPKSGHDTVSWYQQALGQGPQFIFQYYEEEERQRGNFPDRFSGHQFPNYSSELNVNALLLGDSALYLCASSLDRNYYEQYFGPGTRLTVT.

This clone was recorded a few times. CDR3 residues: CAGETQASGNYEQYF. CDR3 sequence (DNA): TGTGCCGGAGAGACTCAGGCTAGCGGAAATTACGAGCAGTACTTC. The rearrangement uses TRBV27 and TRBJ2-7, with TRBD2 identical over 7 bases. The CDR3 covers 15 residues. J gave up 4 bases and V 11 bases, and 17 bases lay outside the gene matches. Germline CDR1 and CDR2: MNHEY and SMNVEV (reference sequence).

The chain carries TRBV18 and TRBJ2-7, with a possible D match to TRBD1 (5 bases). CDR1 and CDR2 (germline): KGHSH, LQKENI. This CDR3 spans 13 amino acids. V was pared by 3 bases and J by 4 bases, with 10 bases between. In DNA, the CDR3 is TGTGCCAGCTCACCGCGACAGATGTACGAGCAGTACTTC. Protein: CASSPRQMYEQYF.

The chain uses TRBV5-6 and TRBJ1-1, with 7 positions matching TRBD1. The CDR3 sequence is 17 residues long. Losses at the gene ends were 0 bases for V and 5 bases for J; bases not matched to a gene: 13. Germline CDR1 reads SGHDT; CDR2 reads YYEEEE. The CDR3 reads CASSLEGRQGDGTEAFF. The DNA for the CDR3 is TGTGCCAGCAGCTTGGAGGGGAGGCAGGGGGATGGAACTGAAGCTTTCTTT.

V gene TRBV6-5 combines with J gene TRBJ1-3; D ambiguous. The V end was cut by 2 bases, the J end by 0 bases, with 8 bases between. CDR3 size: 15 residues. CDR1 is MNHEY and CDR2 is SVGAGI in the germline V gene. The CDR3 nucleotides are TGTGCCAGCAGTTACGGGCAGGACTCTGGAAACACCATATATTTT. Amino acids: CASSYGQDSGNTIYF.

The CDR3 sequence: CASSLDPVLDRQYF. DNA for the CDR3: TGTGCCAGCAGCTTAGACCCAGTTCTGGACAGGCAGTACTTC. This rearrangement joins TRBV11-2 to TRBJ2-7; TRBD1 is a possible D gene (6 bases). Germline V gene data show CDR1 as SGHAT and CDR2 as FQNNGV. There are 14 residues in the CDR3. V was clipped by 0 bases and J by 9 bases, with 15 bases between them. The whole variable domain, filled in from reference TRBV11-2 and TRBJ2-7, reads EAGVAQSPRYKIIEKRQSVAFWCNPISGHATLYWYQQILGQGPKLLIQFQNNGVVDDSQLPKDRFSAERLKGVDSTLKIQPAKLEDSAVYLCASSLDPVLDRQYFGPGTRLTVT.

This chain uses TRBV7-8 with TRBJ2-3; maybe TRBD2 (6 bases). Germline loops: CDR1 SGHVS, CDR2 FQNEAQ. Between the trimmed V and J ends, which lost 5 bases and 4 bases, there was a span of 19 bases. The CDR3 sequence is 16 residues long. CDR3 bases: TGTGCCAGCAGCCCCCCATGGAGACTAGGGGCAGATACGCAGTATTTT. Translated: CASSPPWRLGADTQYF.

This rearrangement joins TRBV4-1 to TRBJ2-1; 10 bases match TRBD2. This CDR3 spans 15 amino acids. Losses at the gene ends were 4 bases for V and 7 bases for J; bases not matched to a gene: 7. Germline-derived CDR1 and CDR2 are MGHRA and YSYEKL. DNA of the CDR3: TGCGCCAGCAGCCCCCTAGCGGGGGTCATTAATGAGCAGTTCTTC. The encoded protein is CASSPLAGVINEQFF.